The T cell receptor (beta chain) under discussion was sequenced for a study of T cell clonality in common variable immunodeficiency. The germline CDR1 and CDR2 sequences are DFQATT and SNEGSKA (reference sequence). CDR3 size: 14 residues. The method was immunoSEQ multiplex PCR; TCRdb's version includes in-frame clones alone and lacks a portion of them. The specimen has fewer than 40,000 clones, none found just once. This clone was observed at least ten times. Its antigen is unidentified. The read finishes 3 residues shy of the CDR3 end, and the germline J gene is used to complete it. Most patients and controls had Caucasian heritage. Findings and limits, study-wide: Authors noted CVID clonality's cause needs subpopulation repertoire sequencing. Compared with controls, CVID subjects had fewer shared TCRbeta clones.

The receptor was derived from a person between 18 and 70 years old in good health. Specimen: peripheral blood mononuclear cells. The rearrangement joins TRBV20-1 to TRBJ1-2; a weak D match, TRBD1 (5 bases). CDR3 residues: CSARAPRVNYDYTF. The CDR3 DNA, read in part, is TGCAGTGCTAGAGCGCCCAGGGTTAACTACGAC.